Below are 14 T cell receptor beta chains sequenced from a single sample in a study of human versus mouse CDR3 diversity and MHC coevolution. Measured with immunoSEQ multiplex PCR; TCRdb has only the in-frame clones, and not every one. The repertoire has fewer than 80,000 clones, 85% to 95% of them found once; the top ten carry roughly 0.16%. The sequencing input was naive CD4+ T cells from blood. Regarding subset: CD45RO-negative CD62L-positive naive CD4 T cells. The receptors derive from a person aged 25 to 69 in good health.

The chain is built from TRBV15 and TRBJ2-1, with TRBD2 matching 9 bases. The CDR3 has 14 residues. V was clipped by 8 bases and J by 7 bases; unmatched bases: 9. The germline V gene encodes CDR1 LNHNV and CDR2 YYDKDF (reference sequence). The CDR3 coding sequence is TGTGCCACCTTGGGCGGGGGGGCTAGAAATGAGCAGTTCTTC. Encoded protein: CATLGGGARNEQFF.

CDR3 DNA: TGTGCCAGCAGCTTACCCAGGGGGCCCTACAATGAGCAGTTCTTC. Its translation is CASSLPRGPYNEQFF. The chain joins TRBV11-2 to TRBJ2-1; 8 positions match TRBD1. Germline assignment: CDR1 SGHAT and CDR2 FQNNGV. The V gene end was trimmed by 2 bases and the J gene end by 2 bases; junction bases not matched to a gene: 2. This CDR3 comprises 15 residues.

The chain carries TRBV30 and TRBJ2-5; D is perhaps TRBD2 (5 bases). Trimming removed 1 base at V and 5 bases at J, with 8 bases between. CDR1 and CDR2 (germline): GTSNPN, SVGIG (reference sequence). This CDR3 region has 12 residues. The CDR3 loop is CAWSGRGETQYF. The CDR3 DNA follows: TGTGCCTGGAGTGGGCGCGGGGAGACCCAGTACTTC.

This clone was seen only once. The gene calls are TRBV7-6 and TRBJ2-1; possibly TRBD2 for D (7 bases). V was cut by 1 base and J by 5 bases, with 12 bases left in between. The CDR3 is made up of 15 amino acids. Germline CDR1 is SGHVS and CDR2 is FNYEAQ. In DNA form, the CDR3 reads TGTGCCAGCAGCTTAGGTGGGGGGGCCCACAATGAGCAGTTCTTC. This codes for CASSLGGGAHNEQFF.

The chain joins TRBV18 to TRBJ2-7; 8 bases align to TRBD1. After removal of 2 bases from V and 7 bases from J, the junction contained 10 bases not matched to a gene. This CDR3 comprises 15 residues. Germline CDR1 and CDR2: KGHSH and LQKENI. The CDR3 DNA reads TGTGCCAGCTCACCAGGGTTGACAGGGGATGGGGAGCAGTACTTC. Translating gives CASSPGLTGDGEQYF.

The chain couples TRBV29-1 to TRBJ1-2; no clear D. The CDR3 has 12 residues. V was cut by 5 bases and J by 5 bases, with 12 bases left in between. Germline CDR1 SQVTM, CDR2 ANQGSEA. In nucleotides, the CDR3 is TGCAGCGTTCAAGTCTCGACTTATGGCTACACCTTC. Protein: CSVQVSTYGYTF.

The chain combines TRBV11-2 with TRBJ1-1, with 8 bases identical to TRBD1. V shed 5 bases and J 4 bases; nucleotides not matched to a gene: 3. CDR3 length equals 13 residues. Per germline, CDR1 SGHAT and CDR2 FQNNGV. CDR3 loop: CASSRDRGTEAFF. CDR3 DNA sequence: TGTGCCAGCAGCCGCGACAGGGGCACTGAAGCTTTCTTT.

V gene TRBV6-5 combines with J gene TRBJ1-1; tentatively, D is TRBD1 (6 bases). From germline, CDR1 is MNHEY and CDR2 SVGAGI. V lost 5 bases to trimming and J lost 9 bases, with 13 bases between them. The CDR3 totals 12 residues. CDR3 nucleotide sequence: TGTGCCAGCAGTGAAGGACAGCCAAAAGCTTTCTTT. Protein: CASSEGQPKAFF.

This chain links TRBV4-1 with TRBJ2-3, with a weak D call TRBD1 (5 bases). Germline CDR1 is MGHRA and CDR2 is YSYEKL. V was pared by 2 bases and J by 6 bases, with 12 bases between. The CDR3 sequence is 14 residues long. CDR3 amino acids: CASSQLGPKDTQYF. The CDR3 region has the DNA TGCGCCAGCAGCCAACTGGGGCCTAAGGATACGCAGTATTTT.

This chain joins TRBV5-1 and TRBJ1-1; D is possibly TRBD1 (5 bases). The CDR3 loop spans 17 amino acids. V was pared by 4 bases and J by 7 bases, with 26 bases between. The germline CDR1 and CDR2 sequences are SGHRS and YFSETQ. The CDR3 region is CASSPDGGARARFEAFF. CDR3 bases: TGCGCCAGCAGCCCCGACGGCGGGGCCCGAGCGCGATTTGAAGCTTTCTTT.

This chain links TRBV6-5 with TRBJ2-7; TRBD2 matches 12 bases. CDR1 and CDR2 (germline): MNHEY, SVGAGI. The CDR3 consists of 14 residues. V lost 7 bases, J lost 5 bases, and 6 bases stayed unmatched. The CDR3 loop reads CASTVLAGGHEQYF. The CDR3 DNA sequence: TGTGCCAGCACCGTCCTAGCGGGAGGGCACGAGCAGTACTTC.

This chain joins TRBV6-1 and TRBJ2-7; a possible D gene is TRBD2 (5 bases). The CDR3 sequence is 14 residues long. Germline CDR1 reads MNHNS; CDR2 reads SASEGT. Trimming took 2 bases from V and 3 from J, leaving 11 bases between them. CDR3: CASSESSGLYEQYF. The CDR3 DNA is TGTGCCAGCAGTGAATCGTCAGGACTCTACGAGCAGTACTTC.

The gene calls are TRBV11-2 and TRBJ1-1, with a weak D call TRBD1 (5 bases). Trimming took 1 base from V and 8 from J, leaving 11 bases between them. The CDR3 is 13 amino acids. Germline CDR1 and CDR2: SGHAT and FQNNGV. CDR3 nucleotides: TGTGCCAGCAGCTTAGCGGGAGGGACCGAAGCTTTCTTT. Translation: CASSLAGGTEAFF.

The rearrangement joins TRBV20-1 to TRBJ2-5, with a tentative D call TRBD1 (5 bases). The J call is doubtful: the DNA matches TRBJ2-7 better. The CDR3 totals 11 residues. Germline CDR1 DFQATT, CDR2 SNEGSKA (reference sequence). CDR3 DNA sequence: TGCAGTGTCTCCAGGGCGTACGAGCAGTACTTC. Amino acid sequence: CSVSRAYEQYF.